This T cell receptor beta chain is drawn from a study of T cell responses to AZD1222 COVID-19 vaccine. Study observations and caveats: Targets within unmutated variant regions were reportedly found for nearly half of spike-specific TCRs.

TCRdb's copy holds only in-frame clones and misses some; the assay was immunoSEQ multiplex PCR. The sample includes 150,000 to 200,000 clones, about 88% of them seen just once. Trimming at V came to 4 bases and at J to 0 bases, leaving 8 bases not matched to a gene. Per the germline V gene, CDR1 is SQVTM and CDR2 is ANQGSEA. The CDR3 consists of 17 residues. About this clone itself: The antigen is not known.

Sample: peripheral blood, taken on day 0 of AZD1222 vaccination. The rearrangement joins TRBV29-1 to TRBJ2-3, with TRBD2 identical over 12 bases. The clonotype comes from an adult in good health. CDR3 region: CSVAGTSGRASTDTQYF. The CDR3 DNA is TGCAGCGTTGCAGGGACTAGCGGGCGAGCTAGCACAGATACGCAGTATTTT.